This T cell receptor beta chain appears in the sequencing data of a study of graft-versus-host responses after intestinal transplantation. Study information: Multivisceral, liver-intestinal, or isolated intestinal transplants were received by the recipients. General observations from the study: The authors found GvH clones in recipient marrow, some appearing first in ileum or blood.

TCRdb keeps only in-frame clones here, not all; method: immunoSEQ multiplex PCR. The repertoire holds over 40,000 clones, roughly 96% seen once, with 0.5% to 0.55% in the top ten. With respect to this clone: No antigen is known for it.

The source was unstimulated CD8+ T cells sorted from spleen or lymph node cells, collected before transplant. The receptor comes from a human donor who was the organ donor for an intestinal transplant.

The CDR3 protein is CASSVGAYNEQFF. CDR3 nucleotide sequence: TGTGCCAGCAGCGTAGGGGCTTACAATGAGCAGTTCTTC. V gene TRBV9 combines with J gene TRBJ2-1; no reliable D call. Per germline, CDR1 SGDLS and CDR2 YYNGEE. The CDR3 runs 13 residues. V gave up 0 bases and J gave up 4 bases, with 5 bases separating them. Full variable domain (rest looked up from reference TRBV9 and TRBJ2-1): DSGVTQTPKHLITATGQRVTLRCSPRSGDLSVYWYQQSLDQGLQFLIQYYNGEERAKGNILERFSAQQFPDLHSELNLSSLELGDSALYFCASSVGAYNEQFFGPGTRLTVL.